Below are 12 T cell receptor beta chains sequenced from a single sample in a study of cytomegalovirus exposure and HLA in healthy donors. The PCR contained 60 Vbeta and 13 Jbeta primers. Assay: immunoSEQ multiplex PCR; the TCRdb copy retains only in-frame clones and omits some. The sample holds about 84,000 clones, roughly 61% seen once. Sequencing input: PBMCs. These receptor sequences come from a woman in her thirties or forties in good health and CMV-seropositive.

Only one count was recorded for this clone. The chain employs TRBV5-4 and TRBJ2-4, with 9 bases that match TRBD1. Per the germline V gene, CDR1 is SGHNT and CDR2 is YYREEE (reference sequence). The CDR3 has 12 amino acids. After removal of 4 bases from V and 7 bases from J, the junction contained 0 bases not matched to a gene. DNA for the CDR3: TGTGCCAGCAGCGGACAGGGGAACATTCAGTACTTC. Protein sequence: CASSGQGNIQYF.

V gene TRBV9 combines with J gene TRBJ1-1; D is possibly TRBD1 (5 bases). The CDR3 length is 16 residues. V shed 0 bases and J shed 1 base, with 13 bases lying between them. CDR1 is SGDLS, CDR2 YYNGEE, per germline. The CDR3 reads CASSVDLSGGNTEAFF. CDR3 in DNA: TGTGCCAGCAGCGTAGACCTGTCGGGGGGGAACACTGAAGCTTTCTTT.

This clone came up a few times. J is TRBJ2-7 and V is TRBV5-1; the match to TRBD2 covers 7 bases. CDR3 length: 14 residues. V lost 1 base, J lost 3 bases, and 4 bases stayed unmatched. In germline, CDR1 is SGHRS, CDR2 YFSETQ. CDR3 loop: CASSLSLADYEQYF. The CDR3 DNA is TGCGCCAGCAGCTTGAGCCTAGCGGACTACGAGCAGTACTTC.

This rearrangement joins TRBV27 to TRBJ2-2; possible D gene TRBD2, 7 bases. CDR1 and CDR2 (germline): MNHEY, SMNVEV (reference sequence). V gave up 4 bases and J gave up 7 bases, with 25 bases separating them. This CDR3 comprises 18 residues. CDR3 amino acids: CASSSRGRPGGYSGELFF. In DNA form, the CDR3 reads TGTGCCAGCAGTTCCAGGGGAAGACCCGGGGGGTACAGCGGGGAGCTGTTTTTT.

CDR3: CASSEAGQGLWGGSTEAFF. The CDR3 DNA reads TGTGCCAGCAGTGAAGCGGGACAGGGGCTTTGGGGAGGAAGCACTGAAGCTTTCTTT. The rearrangement joins TRBV2 to TRBJ1-1; 10 nucleotides agree with TRBD1. Trimming at V came to 0 bases and at J to 4 bases, leaving 14 bases not matched to a gene. Germline CDR1 reads SNHLY; CDR2 reads FYNNEI. The CDR3 spans 19 residues.

The chain couples TRBV7-7 to TRBJ2-1, with D possibly being TRBD1 (5 bases). V was shortened by 5 bases and J by 4 bases, with 9 bases between the two germline ends. The CDR3 length is 13 residues. Germline CDR1 SSHAT, CDR2 FNYEAQ (reference sequence). The CDR3 DNA reads TGTGCCAGCAGCATAGACAGATACAATGAGCAGTTCTTC. Residues: CASSIDRYNEQFF.

The V call is TRBV7-2, the J call TRBJ1-3; D call uncertain. CDR3 length: 14 amino acids. The V gene lost 5 bases and the J gene lost 3 bases, with 11 bases spanning the gap. The V gene's germline CDR1 is SGHTA and CDR2 FQGNSA. CDR3 protein: CASSPRDYGNTIYF. CDR3 DNA: TGTGCCAGCAGCCCTCGGGATTATGGAAACACCATATATTTT.

The J gene is TRBJ2-7, the V gene TRBV5-1; TRBD2 is a possible D gene (6 bases). The V end was cut by 4 bases, the J end by 2 bases, with 19 bases between. The germline V gene has CDR1 SGHRS and CDR2 YFSETQ. The CDR3 loop spans 16 amino acids. The CDR3 DNA follows: TGCGCCAGCAGCCTGGCCCCGGGGACGGGAGCCTACGAGCAGTACTTC. Amino acid sequence: CASSLAPGTGAYEQYF.

This chain uses TRBV5-1 with TRBJ1-3; weak D call: TRBD1 (5 bases). Trimming stripped 0 bases from V and 4 bases from J, with 11 bases between. The length of the CDR3 is 15 residues. From germline, CDR1 is SGHRS and CDR2 YFSETQ. CDR3 nucleotides: TGCGCCAGCAGCTTGGCCGGGGGTCGGGGAAACACCATATATTTT. As protein: CASSLAGGRGNTIYF.

The CDR3 loop is CASSSFSGPRSNQPQHF. The CDR3 DNA reads TGTGCCAGCAGTTCGTTTTCCGGTCCCCGAAGCAATCAGCCCCAGCATTTT. The rearrangement links TRBV2 to TRBJ1-5; D remains unclear. CDR1 and CDR2 (germline): SNHLY, FYNNEI. V dropped 5 bases and J dropped 1 base, with 18 bases sitting between them. The CDR3 covers 17 residues.

The chain uses TRBV7-3 and TRBJ2-2; the D is unclear. The length of the CDR3 is 14 residues. Germline lookup yields CDR1 SGHTA and CDR2 FQGTGA. Deletions cut 3 bases from V and 1 base from J, with 6 bases between. The chain's CDR3 is CASSLLRNTGELFF. Written as DNA, the CDR3 is TGTGCCAGCAGCTTGCTGAGGAACACCGGGGAGCTGTTTTTT.

This chain uses TRBV6-1 with TRBJ2-3; TRBD1 aligns across 7 bases. Trimming took 6 bases from V and 4 from J; bases not matched to a gene: 10. CDR3 length: 15 amino acids. CDR1 is MNHNS and CDR2 is SASEGT in the germline V gene. CDR3 sequence (DNA): TGTGCCAGCAGAGAGACAGGGAGTCTAGCAGATACGCAGTATTTT. It specifies CASRETGSLADTQYF.